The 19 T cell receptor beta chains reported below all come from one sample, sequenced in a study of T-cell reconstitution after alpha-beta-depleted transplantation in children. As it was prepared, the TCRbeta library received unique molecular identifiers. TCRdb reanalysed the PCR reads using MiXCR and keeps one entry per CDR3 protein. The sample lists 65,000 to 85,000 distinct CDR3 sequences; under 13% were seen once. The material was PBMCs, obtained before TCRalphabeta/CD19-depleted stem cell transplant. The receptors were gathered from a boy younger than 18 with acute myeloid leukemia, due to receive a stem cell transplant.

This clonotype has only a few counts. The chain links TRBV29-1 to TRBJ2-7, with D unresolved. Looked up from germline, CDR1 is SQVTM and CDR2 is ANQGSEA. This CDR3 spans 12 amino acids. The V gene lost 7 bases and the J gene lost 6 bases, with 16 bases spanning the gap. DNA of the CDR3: TGCAGCGCCGTGGCCGGTGTAGGCGAGCAGTACTTC. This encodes CSAVAGVGEQYF.

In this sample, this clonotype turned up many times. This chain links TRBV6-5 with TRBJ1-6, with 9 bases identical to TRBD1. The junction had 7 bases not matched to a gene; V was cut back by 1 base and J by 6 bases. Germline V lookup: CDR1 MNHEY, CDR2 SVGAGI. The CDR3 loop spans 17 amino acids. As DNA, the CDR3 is TGTGCCAGCAGTTACTTGGGACAGGGAGGAGGTAATTCACCCCTCCACTTT. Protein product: CASSYLGQGGGNSPLHF.

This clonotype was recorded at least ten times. The CDR3 region is CASSRNPQGPQHF. The CDR3 DNA is TGTGCCAGCAGTCGAAACCCCCAAGGGCCCCAGCATTTT. The genes are TRBV12-3 or TRBV12-4 and TRBJ1-5, with unresolved D. The CDR3 is 13 amino acids. Trimming left V 5 bases short and J 9 bases short, with 14 bases between.

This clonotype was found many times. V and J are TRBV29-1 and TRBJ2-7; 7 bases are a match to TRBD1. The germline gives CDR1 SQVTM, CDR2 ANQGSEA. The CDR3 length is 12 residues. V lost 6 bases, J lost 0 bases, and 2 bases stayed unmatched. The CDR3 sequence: CSVRTGSYEQYF. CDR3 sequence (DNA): TGCAGCGTCAGGACAGGCTCCTACGAGCAGTACTTC.

The CDR3 region has the DNA TGTGCCAGCAGCCCGTGGACGTCAGCAACTAATGAAAAACTGTTTTTT. Translation gives CASSPWTSATNEKLFF. This rearrangement joins TRBV5-4 to TRBJ1-4; D is unresolved. Trimming pared 4 bases from V and 0 bases from J, leaving 13 bases between. CDR3 length equals 16 residues. Germline assignment: CDR1 SGHNT and CDR2 YYREEE (reference sequence).

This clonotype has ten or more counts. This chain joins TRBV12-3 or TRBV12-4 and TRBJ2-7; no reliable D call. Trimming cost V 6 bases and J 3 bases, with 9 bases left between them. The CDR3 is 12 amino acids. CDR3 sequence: CASSQEYYEQYF. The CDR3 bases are TGTGCCAGCAGCCAAGAGTACTACGAGCAGTACTTC.

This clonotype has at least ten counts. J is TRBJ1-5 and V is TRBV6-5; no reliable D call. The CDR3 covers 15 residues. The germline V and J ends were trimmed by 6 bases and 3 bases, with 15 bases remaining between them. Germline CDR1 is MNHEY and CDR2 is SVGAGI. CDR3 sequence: CASRHDFGPNQPQHF. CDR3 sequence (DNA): TGTGCCAGCAGACATGACTTTGGACCCAATCAGCCCCAGCATTTT.

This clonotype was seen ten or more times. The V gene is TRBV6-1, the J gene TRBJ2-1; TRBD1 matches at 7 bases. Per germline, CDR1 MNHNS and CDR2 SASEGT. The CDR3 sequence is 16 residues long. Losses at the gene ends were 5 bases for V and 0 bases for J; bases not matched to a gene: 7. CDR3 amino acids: CASSRDRLSSYNEQFF. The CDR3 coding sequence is TGTGCCAGCAGTAGGGACAGATTAAGCTCCTACAATGAGCAGTTCTTC.

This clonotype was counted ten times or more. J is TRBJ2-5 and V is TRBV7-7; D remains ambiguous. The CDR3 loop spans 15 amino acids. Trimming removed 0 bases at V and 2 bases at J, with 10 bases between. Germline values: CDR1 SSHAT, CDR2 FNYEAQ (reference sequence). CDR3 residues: CASSLALSGQETQYF. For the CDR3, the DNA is TGTGCCAGCAGCTTAGCTTTGTCCGGGCAAGAGACCCAGTACTTC.

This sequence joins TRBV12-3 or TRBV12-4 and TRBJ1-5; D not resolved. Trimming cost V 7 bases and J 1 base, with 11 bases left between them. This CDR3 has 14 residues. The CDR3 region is CASTSYGSNQPQHF. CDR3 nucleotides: TGTGCCAGCACCTCGTACGGGAGCAATCAGCCCCAGCATTTT.

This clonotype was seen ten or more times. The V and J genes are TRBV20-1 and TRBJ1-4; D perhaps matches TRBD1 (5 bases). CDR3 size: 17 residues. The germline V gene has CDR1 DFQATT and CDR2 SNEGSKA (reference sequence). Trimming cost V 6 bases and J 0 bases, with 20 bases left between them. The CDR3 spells CSATIPRGASTNEKLFF. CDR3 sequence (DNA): TGCAGTGCAACGATCCCCCGAGGGGCTTCAACTAATGAAAAACTGTTTTTT.

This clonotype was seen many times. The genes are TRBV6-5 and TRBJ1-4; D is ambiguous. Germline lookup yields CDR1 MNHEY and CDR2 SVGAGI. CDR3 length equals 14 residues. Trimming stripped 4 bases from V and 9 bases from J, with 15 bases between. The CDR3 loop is CASSSDGPMKKLFF. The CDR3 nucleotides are TGTGCCAGCAGTTCGGACGGACCAATGAAAAAACTGTTTTTT.

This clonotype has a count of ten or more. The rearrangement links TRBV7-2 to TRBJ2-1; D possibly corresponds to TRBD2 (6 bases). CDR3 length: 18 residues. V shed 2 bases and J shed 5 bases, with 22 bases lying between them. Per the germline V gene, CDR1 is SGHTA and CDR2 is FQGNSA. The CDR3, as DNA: TGTGCCAGCAGCTTATACAGGTTGGGACTGGGAAATAACAATGAGCAGTTCTTC. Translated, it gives CASSLYRLGLGNNNEQFF.

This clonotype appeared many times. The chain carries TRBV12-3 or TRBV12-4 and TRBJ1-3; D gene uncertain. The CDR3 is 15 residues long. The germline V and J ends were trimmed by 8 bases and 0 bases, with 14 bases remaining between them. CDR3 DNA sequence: TGTGCCAGCGGCCCGGTCATCTCCTCTGGAAACACCATATATTTT. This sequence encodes CASGPVISSGNTIYF.

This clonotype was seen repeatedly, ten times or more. This CDR3 reads CAISDSGTDTQYF. DNA for the CDR3: TGTGCCATCAGTGACTCGGGGACTGATACGCAGTATTTT. V gene TRBV10-3 combines with J gene TRBJ2-3; perhaps TRBD2 as D (6 bases). V lost 3 bases and J lost 6, with 10 bases in between. The CDR3 spans 13 residues. Germline assignment: CDR1 ENHRY and CDR2 SYGVKD.

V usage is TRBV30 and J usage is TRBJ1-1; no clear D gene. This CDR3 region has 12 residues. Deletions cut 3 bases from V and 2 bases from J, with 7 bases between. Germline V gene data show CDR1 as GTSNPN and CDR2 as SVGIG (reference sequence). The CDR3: CAWRGPNTEAFF. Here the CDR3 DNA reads TGTGCCTGGAGAGGGCCTAACACTGAAGCTTTCTTT.

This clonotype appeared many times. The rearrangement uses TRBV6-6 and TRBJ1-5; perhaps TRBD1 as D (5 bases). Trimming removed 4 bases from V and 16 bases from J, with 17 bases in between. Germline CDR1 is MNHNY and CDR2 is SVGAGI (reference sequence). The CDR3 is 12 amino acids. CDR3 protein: CASSFSGPPSHF. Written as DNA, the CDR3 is TGTGCCAGCAGTTTTTCGGGGCCTCCGTCTCATTTT.

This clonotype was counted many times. The CDR3 nucleotides read TGTGCCAGCAGTTACTTTAGCGGGAGTGGGACCGGGGAGCTGTTTTTT. Translating it yields CASSYFSGSGTGELFF. The genes are TRBV6-5 and TRBJ2-2; 9 nucleotides align to TRBD2. This CDR3 region has 16 residues. Germline V gene sequence: CDR1 MNHEY, CDR2 SVGAGI. Unmatched junction bases numbered 5, after V lost 1 base and J lost 5 bases.

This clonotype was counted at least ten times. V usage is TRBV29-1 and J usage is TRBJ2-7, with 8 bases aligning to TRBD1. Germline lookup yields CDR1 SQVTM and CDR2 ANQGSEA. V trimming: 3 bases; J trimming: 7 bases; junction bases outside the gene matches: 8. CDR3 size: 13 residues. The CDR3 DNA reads TGCAGCGTTGACCCCGGGACAGGTGAAGAGCAGTACTTC. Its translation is CSVDPGTGEEQYF.